This T cell receptor (beta chain) derives from a study of T cell changes during pregnancy in multiple sclerosis. Sequencing used immunoSEQ multiplex PCR; TCRdb keeps in-frame clones, though not all of them. The sample lists about 100,000 clones, 75% to 95% occurring once. The V end lost 4 bases, the J end lost 3 bases, and 12 bases lay between the germline ends. Germline CDR1 reads MDHEN; CDR2 reads SYDVKM. This CDR3 spans 14 amino acids. The chain uses TRBV28 and TRBJ2-5; weak D call: TRBD2 (5 bases). The source was peripheral blood, collected in the second trimester of pregnancy. The receptor's source is a female donor with multiple sclerosis, enrolled in a pregnancy study. CDR3 sequence reads: CASSSPGSEETQYF. The CDR3 nucleotides read TGTGCCAGCAGTTCCCCTGGGAGCGAAGAGACCCAGTACTTC.